This T cell receptor beta chain was observed in a study of blood T cell repertoires in COVID-19. As for the study in general: The origin of the acute and convalescent COVID-19 samples was the United States, Italy and Spain. Nucleic acid was either cDNA or gDNA, and it came from T cells, B-cell-depleted T cells, or PBMCs.

How the authors handled the data: Amplification of reference gene primers provided the estimated nucleated cell counts. The data were produced by immunoSEQ multiplex PCR, yet TCRdb's version contains in-frame clones alone and is incomplete. That table gives V, J and clone size, and the DNA gave D and trimming. In the table there are 110,000 to 150,000 clones, 80% to 85% of which are singletons. This CDR3 is built from 17 residues. With 5 bases removed from V and 4 bases from J, the gap between germline ends came to 18 bases. CDR1 is MNHNY, CDR2 SVGAGI, per germline (reference sequence). This clonotype was sampled from a woman older than 75 with acute or convalescent COVID-19. The specimen sequenced was peripheral blood. The chain uses TRBV6-6 and TRBJ1-6; unclear D gene. CDR3 amino acids: CASSPNLRAGYNSPLHF. The CDR3 DNA reads TGTGCCAGCAGTCCGAACTTGCGAGCGGGGTATAATTCACCCCTCCACTTT.